These T cell receptor beta chains were read from a single sample in a study of blood T cells in healthy people across ages. TCRdb re-called the 5' RACE reads with MiXCR, one entry per CDR3 protein. The sample holds around 900,000 distinct CDR3 sequences; roughly 51% are singletons and the top ten take about a fifth. Sequenced material: blood. The receptors here all came from an older woman in good health. CDR3s include the opening cysteine and the closing phenylalanine or tryptophan. Each record gives: J gene, clone size, V gene, D gene, CDR3 protein, CDR3 DNA. D genes are given only for firm matches. Clone size, where shown, is once, few, many, or a class for clones that have expanded.

J: TRBJ2-2; size: -; V: TRBV29-1; D: -; CDR3: CSVGLASSGELFF; DNA: TGCAGCGTGGGGCTAGCGAGCTCCGGGGAGCTGTTTTTT
J: TRBJ1-1; size: -; V: TRBV3-1; D: -; CDR3: CASSQFLNTEAFF; DNA: TGTGCCAGCAGCCAATTCCTGAACACTGAAGCTTTCTTT
J: TRBJ2-2; size: -; V: TRBV5-4; D: -; CDR3: CASSTQNTGELFF; DNA: TGTGCCAGCAGCACGCAAAACACCGGGGAGCTGTTTTTT
J: TRBJ2-1; size: -; V: TRBV4-3; D: -; CDR3: CASSQGTGPSSYNEQFF; DNA: TGCGCCAGCAGCCAAGGAACCGGGCCAAGCTCCTACAATGAGCAGTTCTTC
J: TRBJ2-3; size: -; V: TRBV7-6; D: -; CDR3: CASSTLRPPDTQYF; DNA: TGTGCCAGCAGCACCCTCCGCCCCCCCGATACGCAGTATTTT
J: TRBJ2-7; size: -; V: TRBV28; D: -; CDR3: CASSSLAETYEQYF; DNA: TGTGCCAGCAGTTCTTTAGCAGAGACCTACGAGCAGTACTTC
J: TRBJ2-1; size: -; V: TRBV2; D: -; CDR3: CASSEEAPTFNEQFF; DNA: TGTGCCAGCAGCGAAGAGGCCCCGACCTTCAATGAGCAGTTCTTC
J: TRBJ2-5; size: -; V: TRBV6-5; D: -; CDR3: CAGSYEASARHETQYF; DNA: TGTGCCGGCAGTTACGAGGCTAGCGCCCGACATGAGACCCAGTACTTC
J: TRBJ2-7; size: -; V: TRBV7-6; D: TRBD2; CDR3: CASSLARGLAGQEQYF; DNA: TGTGCCAGCAGCTTAGCGCGGGGACTAGCGGGTCAAGAGCAGTACTTC
J: TRBJ2-5; size: -; V: TRBV7-2; D: TRBD2; CDR3: CASSKAGMGETQYF; DNA: TGTGCCAGCAGCAAAGCGGGGATGGGAGAGACCCAGTACTTC
J: TRBJ2-7; size: -; V: TRBV12-3/TRBV12-4; D: -; CDR3: CASSFNMVGGYEQYF; DNA: TGTGCCAGCAGTTTCAACATGGTTGGAGGCTACGAGCAGTACTTC
J: TRBJ2-1; size: -; V: TRBV29-1; D: -; CDR3: CSVEERRGYNEQFF; DNA: TGCAGCGTTGAAGAGCGTAGGGGGTACAATGAGCAGTTCTTC
J: TRBJ2-7; size: few; V: TRBV29-1; D: TRBD1; CDR3: CSVEDRGGTGLGEQYF; DNA: TGCAGCGTTGAAGATCGGGGAGGGACAGGGCTTGGCGAGCAGTACTTC
J: TRBJ2-1; size: -; V: TRBV12-3/TRBV12-4; D: -; CDR3: CASSFYRRGYNEQFF; DNA: TGTGCCAGCAGTTTCTATAGAAGGGGGTACAATGAGCAGTTCTTC
J: TRBJ1-6; size: -; V: TRBV6-5; D: TRBD1; CDR3: CASSYSRQGAYNSPLHF; DNA: TGTGCCAGCAGTTACTCGAGACAGGGGGCTTACAATTCACCCCTCCACTTT
J: TRBJ1-2; size: -; V: TRBV5-1; D: TRBD1; CDR3: CASSRDRAYGYTF; DNA: TGCGCCAGCAGTCGAGACAGGGCCTATGGCTACACCTTC
J: TRBJ2-5; size: -; V: TRBV6-1; D: -; CDR3: CASNQGLWGETQYF; DNA: TGTGCAAGCAATCAGGGCCTTTGGGGAGAGACCCAGTACTTC
J: TRBJ2-5; size: -; V: TRBV7-9; D: -; CDR3: CASSLEVPATQYF; DNA: TGTGCCAGCAGCTTAGAAGTCCCAGCGACCCAGTACTTC
J: TRBJ2-7; size: -; V: TRBV29-1; D: -; CDR3: CSVDGSGYEQYF; DNA: TGCAGCGTTGATGGTTCAGGGTACGAGCAGTACTTC
J: TRBJ2-1; size: -; V: TRBV4-3; D: TRBD2; CDR3: CAGSYSGRVNEQFF; DNA: TGCGCCGGCAGCTATAGCGGGAGGGTCAATGAGCAGTTCTTC
J: TRBJ2-3; size: few; V: TRBV28; D: -; CDR3: CASSLGSFTDTQYF; DNA: TGTGCCAGCAGTTTGGGGAGTTTCACAGATACGCAGTATTTT
J: TRBJ2-5; size: -; V: TRBV7-9; D: -; CDR3: CASGVRQETQYF; DNA: TGTGCCAGCGGTGTGCGGCAAGAGACCCAGTACTTC
J: TRBJ2-5; size: -; V: TRBV18; D: -; CDR3: CASSPLWETQYF; DNA: TGTGCCAGCTCACCCCTATGGGAGACCCAGTACTTC
J: TRBJ2-5; size: -; V: TRBV30; D: -; CDR3: CAWSVGNQETQYF; DNA: TGTGCCTGGAGTGTTGGTAACCAAGAGACCCAGTACTTC
J: TRBJ1-2; size: -; V: TRBV5-1; D: TRBD1; CDR3: CASSSERTGGGYTF; DNA: TGCGCCAGCAGCTCAGAACGGACAGGGGGTGGCTACACCTTC
J: TRBJ2-1; size: -; V: TRBV29-1; D: -; CDR3: CSETSSRVHNEQFF; DNA: TGCAGTGAAACTAGCTCAAGGGTTCACAATGAGCAGTTCTTC
J: TRBJ2-7; size: -; V: TRBV3-1; D: TRBD2; CDR3: CASSYLAGATGEQYF; DNA: TGTGCCAGCAGCTATTTAGCGGGAGCCACAGGCGAGCAGTACTTC
J: TRBJ2-2; size: -; V: TRBV5-6; D: TRBD2; CDR3: CASSGLAGGSGELFF; DNA: TGTGCCAGCAGCGGCCTAGCGGGAGGGTCCGGGGAGCTGTTTTTT
J: TRBJ2-5; size: once; V: TRBV7-9; D: TRBD1; CDR3: CASSLVGDRAETQYF; DNA: TGTGCCAGCAGCTTAGTAGGGGACAGGGCGGAGACCCAGTACTTC
J: TRBJ2-5; size: -; V: TRBV9; D: -; CDR3: CASSVRQIGETQYF; DNA: TGTGCCAGCAGCGTAAGACAAATTGGGGAGACCCAGTACTTC
J: TRBJ2-7; size: few; V: TRBV7-3; D: -; CDR3: CASSLKGFGDTYEQYF; DNA: TGTGCCAGCAGCTTAAAGGGGTTTGGGGACACCTACGAGCAGTACTTC
J: TRBJ1-5; size: -; V: TRBV5-1; D: -; CDR3: CASSSGTAEGQPQHF; DNA: TGCGCCAGCAGCTCGGGGACGGCGGAGGGTCAGCCCCAGCATTTT
J: TRBJ1-2; size: few; V: TRBV4-2; D: -; CDR3: CASSQEPPGPQYGYTF; DNA: TGTGCCAGCAGCCAAGAGCCACCGGGACCCCAATATGGCTACACCTTC
J: TRBJ2-5; size: -; V: TRBV5-1; D: -; CDR3: CASSLAVGGVGETQYF; DNA: TGCGCCAGCAGCTTGGCCGTTGGAGGGGTAGGGGAGACCCAGTACTTC
J: TRBJ1-2; size: few; V: TRBV20-1; D: -; CDR3: CTPGQRTVNYGYTF; DNA: TGCACCCCTGGACAGCGCACCGTAAACTATGGCTACACCTTC
J: TRBJ1-5; size: few; V: TRBV29-1; D: -; CDR3: CSVVAGNQPQHF; DNA: TGCAGCGTTGTTGCCGGGAATCAGCCCCAGCATTTT
J: TRBJ2-1; size: -; V: TRBV4-3; D: TRBD2; CDR3: CASSQDFSGRTNEQFF; DNA: TGCGCCAGCAGCCAAGATTTTAGCGGGAGAACTAATGAGCAGTTCTTC
J: TRBJ2-7; size: -; V: TRBV30; D: -; CDR3: CAWRPASSYEQYF; DNA: TGTGCCTGGAGGCCGGCGAGCTCCTACGAGCAGTACTTC
J: TRBJ2-7; size: -; V: TRBV18; D: TRBD2; CDR3: CASSPISGSEYEQYF; DNA: TGTGCCAGCTCACCGATTAGCGGGAGTGAATACGAGCAGTACTTC
J: TRBJ2-1; size: many; V: TRBV29-1; D: TRBD1; CDR3: CSVDLRTGGNEQFF; DNA: TGCAGCGTTGATCTTCGGACAGGGGGTAATGAGCAGTTCTTC
J: TRBJ1-2; size: -; V: TRBV6-2/TRBV6-3; D: -; CDR3: CASSTGQSWDGYTF; DNA: TGTGCCAGCAGTACCGGACAGTCTTGGGATGGCTACACCTTC
J: TRBJ2-7; size: -; V: TRBV7-9; D: -; CDR3: CASRSTDHEQYF; DNA: TGTGCCAGCAGGTCAACCGACCACGAGCAGTACTTC
J: TRBJ2-7; size: few; V: TRBV20-1; D: TRBD1; CDR3: CSAPQGAYEQYF; DNA: TGCAGTGCGCCCCAGGGGGCCTACGAGCAGTACTTC
J: TRBJ1-2; size: once; V: TRBV11-2; D: -; CDR3: CASSLGGPVNGYTF; DNA: TGTGCCAGCAGCTTAGGGGGTCCGGTGAATGGCTACACCTTC